In this sample, the clone carrying this T cell receptor (beta chain) turned up many times. Its antigen remains unidentified. The record originates from a study of T cell repertoires in cytomegalovirus infection. Study findings and constraints: HLA-C-restricted CMV-specific TCR beta clonotypes prevailed in the ex vivo response.

J gave up 2 bases and V 5 bases, and 3 bases lay outside the gene matches. The germline V gene has CDR1 SGHVS and CDR2 FNYEAQ. The CDR3 is 15 residues long. TCRdb analysed the reads with MiXCR anew, one entry per CDR3 protein. The data hold about 130,000 distinct CDR3 sequences, with less than 9.5% observed a single time. Material for sequencing was PBMCs. This receptor was identified in a human donor in good health (CMV status not recorded). Some clones in this sample may be carry-over from other donors' samples. The chain carries TRBV7-6 and TRBJ2-1, with 10 bases identical to TRBD2. CDR3 sequence (DNA): TGTGCCAGCAGCCCGGGACTAGCGCCCTACAATGAGCAGTTCTTC. Protein: CASSPGLAPYNEQFF. The whole variable domain, remainder taken from reference TRBV7-6 and TRBJ2-1, is GAGVSQSPRYKVTKRGQDVALRCDPISGHVSLYWYRQALGQGPEFLTYFNYEAQQDKSGLPNDRFSAERPEGSISTLTIQRTEQRDSAMYRCASSPGLAPYNEQFFGPGTRLTVL.